Detailed here is one T cell receptor beta chain. The antigen it recognizes is unknown. No base quality values were provided; no much bigger clone lies one nucleotide off. From its cysteine to its phenylalanine, the CDR3 spans 16 amino acids. Only the CDR3 DNA is retained, 48 bases long and in frame from the first base. Here V drops 0 bases and J drops 2 bases, and the junction holds 2 bases not matched to any gene. The germline V gene (reference sequence) provides CDR1 SGHNT and CDR2 YYREEE. Another Seattle source contributed samples from volunteer blood donors who had recovered from COVID-19. The collaborating institutions used their own protocols to collect whole blood in K2EDTA tubes. For TCRbeta analysis, collaborators shipped samples in one of three forms: frozen whole blood, isolated PBMCs, or DNA extracted from either of those sample types. The data belong to a study of blood T cell repertoires in COVID-19 (dated by TCRdb to 2018 to 2021). For the wider study: Samples from collaborators originated in the United States, Italy and Spain and spanned both the acute and convalescent phases of COVID-19. The dataset comprised deeply sampled blood TCRbeta repertoires from subjects exposed to, actively infected with, or recovered from COVID-19. Samples were obtained from the ongoing ImmuneRACE study (first 160 participants) and from 1,254 subjects provided by 6 global collaborators. The repertoires were made available in a free public database intended to serve as a resource for research on the immune response to SARS-CoV-2. The material from the prospective study consisted of cDNA or gDNA derived from T cells, B-cell-depleted T cells, or PBMCs. Where available, HLA class I and class II types were taken from metadata supplied by the sample provider and were not determined by assay-based typing. A de-identified subject ID, COVID-19 status, age in years and sex were almost always included in the sample metadata. Study-wide findings and limitations: The amount of clinical and demographic metadata varied by source and participant and was provided uncurated.

TCRbeta CDR3 regions were amplified from genomic DNA using the immunoSEQ Assay, a bias-controlled multiplex PCR. In the original analysis: The number of nucleated cells in each sample was estimated from the amplification of reference gene primers within the assay. To quantify the absolute abundance of each unique TCRbeta CDR3 rearrangement, sequence reads were collapsed and filtered. For each sample, productive Simpson clonality was calculated as the square root of Simpson's diversity index across productive rearrangements. The source is immuneACCESS, and TCRdb retained only in-frame sequences with V and J called. Part of the clones is not carried over; for the studies checked, unresolved V genes explain less than half of this, and the remainder is unexplained. V and J calls plus clone size are reproduced from that table; the DNA served to infer D and trimming. The table for this sample lists approximately 200,000 clones; 65% to 85% of them were counted only once. In total, the top ten clones hold 3% to 3.5% of the sample.

This clonotype was sampled from a woman aged 25 to 39 who had recovered from COVID-19. This chain is built from TRBV5-4 and TRBJ2-2; 9 middle bases align to TRBD2. The sequenced sample consisted of peripheral blood. Here is the DNA: TGTGCCAGCAGCTTGGGGCTAGCGGGAAACACCGGGGAGCTGTTTTTT. It codes for CASSLGLAGNTGELFF.